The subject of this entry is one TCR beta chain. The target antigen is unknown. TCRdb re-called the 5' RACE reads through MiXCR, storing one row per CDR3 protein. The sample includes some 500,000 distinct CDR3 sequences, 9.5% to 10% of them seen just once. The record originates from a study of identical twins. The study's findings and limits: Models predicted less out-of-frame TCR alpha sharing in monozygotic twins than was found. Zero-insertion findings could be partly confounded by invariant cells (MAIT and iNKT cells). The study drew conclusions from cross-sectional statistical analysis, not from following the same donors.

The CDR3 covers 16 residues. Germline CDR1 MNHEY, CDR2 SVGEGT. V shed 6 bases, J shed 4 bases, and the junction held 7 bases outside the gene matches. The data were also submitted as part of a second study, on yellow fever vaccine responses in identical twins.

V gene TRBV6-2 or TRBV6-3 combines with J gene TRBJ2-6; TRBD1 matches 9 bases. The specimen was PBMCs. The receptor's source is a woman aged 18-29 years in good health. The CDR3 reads CASSRWTGVGANVLTF. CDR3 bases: TGTGCCAGCAGCCGATGGACAGGGGTCGGGGCCAACGTCCTGACTTTC.